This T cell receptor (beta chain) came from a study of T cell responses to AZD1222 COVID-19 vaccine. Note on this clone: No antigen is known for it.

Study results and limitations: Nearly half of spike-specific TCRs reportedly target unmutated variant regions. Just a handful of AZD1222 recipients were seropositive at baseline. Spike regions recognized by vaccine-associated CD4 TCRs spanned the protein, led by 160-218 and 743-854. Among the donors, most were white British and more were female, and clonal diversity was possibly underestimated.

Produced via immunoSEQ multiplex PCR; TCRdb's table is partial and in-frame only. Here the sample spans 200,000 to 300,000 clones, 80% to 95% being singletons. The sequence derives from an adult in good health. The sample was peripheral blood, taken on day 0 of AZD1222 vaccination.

The CDR3 region is CASSADRDYLSTEAFF. For the CDR3, the DNA is TGTGCCAGTAGTGCGGACAGGGATTACTTAAGTACTGAAGCTTTCTTT. The genes are TRBV19 and TRBJ1-1, with TRBD1 matching 8 bases. Germline CDR1 LNHDA, CDR2 SQIVND (reference sequence). The V gene end was trimmed by 5 bases and the J gene end by 5 bases; junction bases not matched to a gene: 13. This CDR3 region has 16 residues.